What follows are 7 T cell receptor beta chains derived from one specimen sequenced in a study of Ad26.COV2.S vaccination and SARS-CoV-2 variants. The repertoire was sequenced with immunoSEQ multiplex PCR; TCRdb's copy has only in-frame clones and lacks some. The sample records fewer than 400,000 clones, about 91% being singletons. Stated treatment: about 20 received Ad26.COV2.S at low or high dose, single or two shots; five or six received placebo; per-sample allocation not given. Sampling occurred on day 63 after the first vaccine or placebo injection. This specimen consisted of peripheral blood, obtained in a trial of Ad26.COV2.S vaccine versus placebo. The receptors originated from a person between 18 and 59 years old who received the Ad26.COV2.S COVID-19 vaccine or a placebo.

The chain joins TRBV19 to TRBJ2-1; TRBD2 matches at 11 bases. Per the germline V gene, CDR1 is LNHDA and CDR2 is SQIVND (reference sequence). V gave up 5 bases and J gave up 5 bases; unmatched junction bases: 8. The CDR3 extends over 16 amino acids. The CDR3 DNA sequence: TGTGCCAGTAGTTTAGGGGTGACTAGCGGGGACAATGAGCAGTTCTTC. Translated: CASSLGVTSGDNEQFF.

The rearrangement links TRBV11-2 to TRBJ2-3; unclear D gene. Trimming left V 1 base short and J 4 bases short, with 6 bases between. In germline, CDR1 is SGHAT, CDR2 FQNNGV. CDR3 length: 13 amino acids. The DNA for the CDR3 is TGTGCCAGCAGCTTAGGGATGGCAGATACGCAGTATTTT. Translated, it gives CASSLGMADTQYF.

This sequence joins TRBV3-1 (or the pseudogene TRBV3-2) and TRBJ2-1, with a possible D match to TRBD2 (7 bases). The CDR3 is 14 amino acids. The germline V gene has CDR1 LGHDT and CDR2 YNNKEL (reference sequence). V lost 3 bases to trimming and J lost 9 bases, with 15 bases between them. The CDR3 here is CASSHKGGAGEQFF. CDR3 DNA sequence: TGTGCCAGCAGCCACAAAGGGGGGGCGGGTGAGCAGTTCTTC.

Remarks on this clone: Other DNA sequences within the sample encode an identical CDR3. V gene TRBV2 combines with J gene TRBJ1-1, with 7 bases aligning to TRBD1. V was pared by 8 bases and J by 4 bases, with 4 bases of the junction left unmatched. The germline V gene encodes CDR1 SNHLY and CDR2 FYNNEI. This CDR3 region has 12 residues. The CDR3 region is CASSPGGTEAFF. The DNA of the CDR3 is TGTGCCAGCTCCCCAGGGGGCACTGAAGCTTTCTTT. Combining the CDR3 with reference TRBV2 and TRBJ1-1 gives the whole variable domain EPEVTQTPSHQVTQMGQEVILRCVPISNHLYFYWYRQILGQKVEFLVSFYNNEISEKSEIFDDQFSVERPDGSNFTLKIRSTKLEDSAMYFCASSPGGTEAFFGQGTRLTVV.

The chain joins TRBV30 to TRBJ2-5, with 7 bases matching TRBD2. The trim removed 0 bases at V and 5 bases at J, leaving 6 bases unmatched. Germline CDR1 reads GTSNPN; CDR2 reads SVGIG (reference sequence). This CDR3 has 14 residues. The DNA for the CDR3 is TGTGCCTGGAGTGTCAAGGGTAGCGGGGAGACCCAGTACTTC. It translates to CAWSVKGSGETQYF.

The rearrangement joins TRBV14 to TRBJ2-5; TRBD1 matches 7 bases. V trimming: 3 bases; J trimming: 4 bases; junction bases outside the gene matches: 5. CDR1 and CDR2 from the germline V gene are SGHDN and FVKESK. The CDR3 is made up of 14 amino acids. DNA for the CDR3: TGTGCCAGCAGCCAGACAGGGTTGTTAGAGACCCAGTACTTC. Translating it yields CASSQTGLLETQYF. The variable domain in full, completed from reference TRBV14 and TRBJ2-5, reads EAGVTQFPSHSVIEKGQTVTLRCDPISGHDNLYWYRRVMGKEIKFLLHFVKESKQDESGMPNNRFLAERTGGTYSTLKVQPAELEDSGVYFCASSQTGLLETQYFGPGTRLLVL.

The chain has TRBV5-6 and TRBJ1-2; tentatively, D is TRBD1 (6 bases). CDR3 length: 14 amino acids. From germline, CDR1 is SGHDT and CDR2 YYEEEE. V gave up 4 bases and J gave up 4 bases, with 14 bases separating them. CDR3 bases: TGTGCCAGCAGCCCCGGACAGACTGTCTATGGCTACACCTTC. Amino acid sequence: CASSPGQTVYGYTF. The full variable domain, rest sourced from reference TRBV5-6 and TRBJ1-2, is DAGVTQSPTHLIKTRGQQVTLRCSPKSGHDTVSWYQQALGQGPQFIFQYYEEEERQRGNFPDRFSGHQFPNYSSELNVNALLLGDSALYLCASSPGQTVYGYTFGSGTRLTVV.